What follows are 19 T cell receptor beta chains derived from one specimen sequenced in a study of T cells in Graves' hyperthyroidism and ophthalmopathy. Template material for amplifying TCR beta CDR3 regions consisted of RNA transcripts. HTBI primers drove first-round RT-PCR of the TCR CDR3. MiXCR, run by TCRdb on the multiplex PCR reads, gives a single entry per CDR3 protein. The data hold some 400,000 distinct CDR3 sequences, with approximately 19% observed a single time. Sample: blood. The source is a woman between 18 and 29 years old with Graves' hyperthyroidism.

The gene calls are TRBV28 and TRBJ2-7; a weak D match, TRBD1 (6 bases). Germline V lookup: CDR1 MDHEN, CDR2 SYDVKM. The CDR3 spans 12 residues. The CDR3 DNA reads TGTGAGAGCAGGGGCACTGCGGACGAGCAGTACTTC. Translated, it gives CESRGTADEQYF. Supplemented by reference TRBV28 and TRBJ2-7, the full variable domain reads DVKVTQSSRYLVKRTGEKVFLECVQDMDHENMFWYRQDPGLGLRLIYFSYDVKMKEKGDIPEGYSVSREKKERFSLILESASTNQTSMYLCESRGTADEQYFGPGTRLTVT.

This clonotype was seen ten or more times. This chain joins TRBV7-2 and TRBJ2-2; no reliable D call. This CDR3 comprises 15 residues. Germline V gives CDR1 SGHTA, CDR2 FQGNSA. The V end lost 5 bases, the J end lost 4 bases, and 14 bases lay between the germline ends. CDR3 region: CASSVSGIGTGELFF. CDR3 in DNA: TGTGCCAGCAGCGTCTCTGGTATAGGCACCGGGGAGCTGTTTTTT.

This clonotype came up many times. V gene TRBV27 combines with J gene TRBJ2-5; no clear D gene. The ends were cut back, 10 bases at V and 4 bases at J, with 13 bases in the middle. Per the germline V gene, CDR1 is MNHEY and CDR2 is SMNVEV (reference sequence). The CDR3 has 12 amino acids. CDR3: CATLSPSETQYF. As DNA, the CDR3 is TGTGCCACCCTCAGCCCCTCAGAGACCCAGTACTTC.

This clonotype has ten or more counts. V usage is TRBV5-5 and J usage is TRBJ1-2; 9 nucleotides match TRBD1. The CDR3 length is 15 residues. Trimming took 2 bases from V and 8 from J; bases not matched to a gene: 10. Germline values: CDR1 SGHKS, CDR2 YYEKEE (reference sequence). DNA for the CDR3: TGTGCCAGCAGCTTCGAAGGGACAGGGAGGGGCGGCTACACCTTC. It codes for CASSFEGTGRGGYTF.

This clonotype was counted a single time. This chain joins TRBV30 and TRBJ2-3; 10 nucleotides agree with TRBD1. There are 16 residues in the CDR3. Germline V gene data show CDR1 as GTSNPN and CDR2 as SVGIG (reference sequence). The junction had 6 bases not matched to a gene; V was cut back by 3 bases and J by 0 bases. This CDR3 reads CAWRAGTGVSTDTQYF. Written as DNA, the CDR3 is TGTGCCTGGAGGGCCGGGACAGGGGTTAGCACAGATACGCAGTATTTT.

The chain uses TRBV18 and TRBJ1-5; D possibly corresponds to TRBD1 (5 bases). Deletions cut 6 bases from V and 9 bases from J, with 21 bases between. The germline V gene has CDR1 KGHSH and CDR2 LQKENI. The length of the CDR3 is 15 residues. The CDR3 here is CASSSRQGPLSPQHF. Written as DNA, the CDR3 is TGTGCCAGCTCCAGCCGCCAGGGACCCTTGTCGCCCCAGCATTTT.

The table lists this clonotype with many counts. The chain recombines TRBV18 with TRBJ1-1; D is ambiguous. Germline CDR1 reads KGHSH; CDR2 reads LQKENI. V gave up 2 bases and J gave up 1 base, with 11 bases separating them. The CDR3 is 15 amino acids. This CDR3 is CASSPGRRPNTEAFF. For the CDR3, the DNA is TGTGCCAGCTCACCAGGCAGACGGCCGAACACTGAAGCTTTCTTT.

This rearrangement joins TRBV20-1 to TRBJ2-4; D ambiguous. Deletions cut 3 bases from V and 0 bases from J, with 9 bases between. CDR3 length equals 14 residues. The germline CDR1 and CDR2 sequences are DFQATT and SNEGSKA (reference sequence). The DNA for the CDR3 is TGCAGTGCTAGTTGGCTTAGAGCCAAAAACATTCAGTACTTC. As protein: CSASWLRAKNIQYF.

In this sample, this clonotype turned up many times. The chain recombines TRBV29-1 with TRBJ1-2; TRBD1 matches 7 bases. The CDR3 loop spans 13 amino acids. CDR1 SQVTM and CDR2 ANQGSEA come from the germline V gene. J lost 3 bases, V lost 3 bases, and 4 bases had no gene match. The CDR3 loop is CSVERQGHYGYTF. The CDR3 DNA reads as TGCAGCGTTGAGAGACAGGGCCACTATGGCTACACCTTC.

This clonotype has at least ten counts. This chain uses TRBV28 with TRBJ1-2; possibly TRBD1 for D (6 bases). The CDR3 extends over 14 amino acids. Between the trimmed V and J ends, which lost 6 bases and 4 bases, there was a span of 15 bases. Germline lookup yields CDR1 MDHEN and CDR2 SYDVKM. The CDR3 DNA reads as TGTGCCAGCAGCAGGACAGCGAGGCTCTATGGCTACACCTTC. It encodes CASSRTARLYGYTF.

In its sample, this clonotype was seen many times. This sequence joins TRBV4-1 and TRBJ1-2; tentatively, D is TRBD1 (5 bases). The CDR3 totals 15 residues. CDR1 is MGHRA, CDR2 YSYEKL, per germline. V lost 1 base and J 0 bases, leaving 9 bases between the germline ends. As DNA, the CDR3 is TGCGCCAGCAGCCAAGTTCTGACAGCTAACTATGGCTACACCTTC. Translated: CASSQVLTANYGYTF.

On this clonotype: This CDR3 is missing its conserved last phenylalanine or tryptophan, likely due to a read error. The chain joins TRBV10-2 to TRBJ2-2; the match to TRBD2 covers 15 bases. V gave up 6 bases and J gave up 4 bases; unmatched junction bases: 3. The CDR3 has 16 amino acids. CDR1 and CDR2 from the germline V gene are WSHSY and SAAADI. The CDR3: CASRGTSGGSTGELFL. The CDR3 coding sequence is TGCGCCAGCAGGGGGACTAGCGGGGGGAGCACCGGGGAGCTGTTTTTG.

This clonotype was seen repeatedly, ten times or more. The J gene is TRBJ1-1, the V gene TRBV20-1, with D tentatively TRBD1 (5 bases). Trimming left V 6 bases short and J 3 bases short, with 14 bases between. CDR1 and CDR2 from the germline V gene are DFQATT and SNEGSKA (reference sequence). CDR3 size: 13 residues. The CDR3 is CSAPWGLYTEAFF. In DNA, the CDR3 is TGCAGTGCCCCCTGGGGCTTATACACTGAAGCTTTCTTT.

This clonotype was recorded many times. This chain connects TRBV7-8 to TRBJ1-2, with TRBD1 as a possible D gene (6 bases). Germline V CDR1 and CDR2: SGHVS, FQNEAQ. The CDR3 runs 15 residues. V was trimmed by 4 bases and J by 4 bases, leaving 16 bases between them. Written as DNA, the CDR3 is TGTGCCAGCAGCTGGTCAACAGGGAGGTCCTATGGCTACACCTTC. Amino acid sequence: CASSWSTGRSYGYTF.

This clonotype has at least ten counts. The gene calls are TRBV6-4 and TRBJ2-5, with 16 bases lining up with TRBD2. V lost 8 bases, J lost 5 bases, and 5 bases stayed unmatched. The CDR3 is 15 residues long. Per germline, CDR1 MRHNA and CDR2 SNTAGT. The CDR3 is CASLGTSGGVETQYF. The CDR3 DNA follows: TGTGCCAGCCTTGGGACTAGCGGGGGGGTGGAGACCCAGTACTTC.

The V gene is TRBV30, the J gene TRBJ2-3, with 10 nucleotides matching TRBD1. Per the germline V gene, CDR1 is GTSNPN and CDR2 is SVGIG (reference sequence). The trim removed 2 bases at V and 4 bases at J, leaving 6 bases unmatched. The CDR3 contains 15 residues. The CDR3 DNA reads TGTGCCTGGAGTTTCGTGACAGGGGGCCCAGATACGCAGTATTTT. It yields the protein CAWSFVTGGPDTQYF.

This clonotype was seen many times. The genes are TRBV5-1 and TRBJ1-6; D unresolved. CDR3 size: 11 residues. V dropped 2 bases and J dropped 13 bases, with 7 bases sitting between them. From germline, CDR1 is SGHRS and CDR2 YFSETQ. The CDR3 spells CASSFDGPLHF. The CDR3 DNA reads TGCGCCAGCAGCTTCGACGGGCCCCTCCACTTT.

This clonotype was seen a handful of times. The chain has TRBV4-1 and TRBJ1-6, with 8 positions matching TRBD1. The CDR3 runs 17 residues. Per the germline V gene, CDR1 is MGHRA and CDR2 is YSYEKL. V trimming: 1 base; J trimming: 4 bases; junction bases outside the gene matches: 6. The CDR3 loop is CASSQGPRTGYNSPLHF. Here the CDR3 DNA reads TGCGCCAGCAGCCAAGGCCCGAGGACAGGGTATAATTCACCCCTCCACTTT.

The chain couples TRBV6-5 to TRBJ1-1, with D unclear. With 2 bases removed from V and 7 bases from J, the gap between germline ends came to 11 bases. The CDR3 covers 13 residues. Looked up from germline, CDR1 is MNHEY and CDR2 is SVGAGI. This chain's CDR3 is CASSYEGGSEAFF. The CDR3 DNA reads as TGTGCCAGCAGTTACGAGGGTGGGAGTGAAGCTTTCTTT.